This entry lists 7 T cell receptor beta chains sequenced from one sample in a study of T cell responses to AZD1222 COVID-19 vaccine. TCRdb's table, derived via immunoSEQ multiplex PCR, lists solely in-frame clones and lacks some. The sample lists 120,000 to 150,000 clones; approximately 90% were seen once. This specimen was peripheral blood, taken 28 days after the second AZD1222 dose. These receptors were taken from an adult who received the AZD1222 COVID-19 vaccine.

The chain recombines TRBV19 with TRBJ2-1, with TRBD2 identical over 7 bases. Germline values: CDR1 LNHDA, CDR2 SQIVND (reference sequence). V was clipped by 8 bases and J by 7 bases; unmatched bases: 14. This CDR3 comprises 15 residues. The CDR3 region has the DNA TGTGCCAGTGCCAGCGGGGTGGGCGCACTTAATGAGCAGTTCTTC. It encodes CASASGVGALNEQFF.

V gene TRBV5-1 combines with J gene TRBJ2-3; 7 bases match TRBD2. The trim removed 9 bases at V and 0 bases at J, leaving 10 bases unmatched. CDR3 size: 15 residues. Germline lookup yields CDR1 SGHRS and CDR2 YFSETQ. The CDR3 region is CATRAGTMSTDTQYF. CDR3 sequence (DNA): TGCGCCACCAGAGCGGGGACCATGAGCACAGATACGCAGTATTTT.

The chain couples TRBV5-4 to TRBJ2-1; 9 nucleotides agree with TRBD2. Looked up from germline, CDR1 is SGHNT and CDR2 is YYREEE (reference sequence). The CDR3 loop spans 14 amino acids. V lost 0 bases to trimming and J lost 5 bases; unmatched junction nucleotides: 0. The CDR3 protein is CASSLGLADNEQFF. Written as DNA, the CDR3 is TGTGCCAGCAGCTTGGGACTAGCGGACAATGAGCAGTTCTTC.

CDR3 DNA: TGTGCCAGCAGTCTACAGGGGGGCACTGAAGCTTTCTTT. Encoded protein: CASSLQGGTEAFF. The chain employs TRBV11-1 and TRBJ1-1; TRBD1 aligns across 8 bases. The CDR3 length is 13 residues. CDR1 SGHAT and CDR2 FQDESV come from the germline V gene (reference sequence). The V and J ends lost 6 bases and 4 bases, in that order; junction bases with no gene match: 4.

The CDR3 protein is CASSQDQGIGREQYF. CDR3 DNA sequence: TGCGCCAGCAGCCAAGACCAGGGAATCGGTCGTGAGCAGTACTTC. The V gene is TRBV4-1, the J gene TRBJ2-7; D perhaps matches TRBD1 (5 bases). The CDR3 is 15 residues long. From germline, CDR1 is MGHRA and CDR2 YSYEKL. V was trimmed by 0 bases and J by 7 bases, leaving 16 bases between them.

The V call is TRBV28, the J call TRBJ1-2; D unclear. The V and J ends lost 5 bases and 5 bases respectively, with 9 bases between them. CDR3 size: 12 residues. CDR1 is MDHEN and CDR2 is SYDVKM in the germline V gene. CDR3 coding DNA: TGTGCCAGCAGTGCCTTAGAATATGGCTACACCTTC. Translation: CASSALEYGYTF.

The CDR3 DNA is TGCGCCAGCAGCCCTACTAGCGGTCCATACGAGCAGTACTTC. Encoded protein: CASSPTSGPYEQYF. V and J are TRBV5-1 and TRBJ2-7, with 8 bases identical to TRBD2. This CDR3 is built from 14 residues. After removal of 4 bases from V and 4 bases from J, the junction contained 7 bases not matched to a gene. CDR1 SGHRS and CDR2 YFSETQ come from the germline V gene.